The 17 T cell receptor beta chains presented below share a single source sample, sequenced in a study of T cell changes during pregnancy in multiple sclerosis. Sequencing used immunoSEQ multiplex PCR; TCRdb keeps in-frame clones, though not all of them. The data contain some 97,000 clones, about 92% of them singletons. The source was peripheral blood, collected after pregnancy. These receptors were collected from a female donor with multiple sclerosis, enrolled in a pregnancy study.

A single count supports this clone. The chain recombines TRBV7-2 with TRBJ2-7; tentatively, D is TRBD2 (5 bases). V was shortened by 2 bases and J by 0 bases, with 11 bases between the two germline ends. Per germline, CDR1 SGHTA and CDR2 FQGNSA. The CDR3 loop spans 15 amino acids. The CDR3 DNA sequence: TGTGCCAGCAGCTTATGGACTCCTGGCTCCTACGAGCAGTACTTC. It yields the protein CASSLWTPGSYEQYF. The complete variable domain, with remaining parts taken from reference TRBV7-2 and TRBJ2-7, reads GAGVSQSPSNKVTEKGKDVELRCDPISGHTALYWYRQSLGQGLEFLIYFQGNSAPDKSGLPSDRFSAERTGGSVSTLTIQRTQQEDSAVYLCASSLWTPGSYEQYFGPGTRLTVT.

The chain uses TRBV9 and TRBJ2-2, with TRBD1 matching 8 bases. The CDR3 length is 14 residues. Germline-derived CDR1 and CDR2 are SGDLS and YYNGEE. The trim removed 5 bases at V and 4 bases at J, leaving 4 bases unmatched. This CDR3 is CASRITGGTGELFF. CDR3 DNA sequence: TGTGCCAGCAGAATTACAGGGGGCACCGGGGAGCTGTTTTTT.

Only one count was recorded for this clone. J is TRBJ1-2 and V is TRBV6-5; 9 nucleotides line up with TRBD1. This CDR3 region has 14 residues. The trim removed 0 bases at V and 4 bases at J, leaving 0 bases unmatched. Germline-derived CDR1 and CDR2 are MNHEY and SVGAGI. CDR3 sequence: CASSYSGQGYGYTF. The CDR3 DNA is TGTGCCAGCAGTTACTCGGGACAGGGCTATGGCTACACCTTC.

This sequence joins TRBV5-6 and TRBJ1-2; 10 bases agree with TRBD1. CDR3 size: 16 residues. Germline CDR1 reads SGHDT; CDR2 reads YYEEEE. The junction had 15 bases not matched to a gene; V was cut back by 5 bases and J by 8 bases. The CDR3 protein is CASSLYPGTGVGGYTF. The CDR3 bases are TGTGCCAGCAGTTTATACCCCGGGACAGGGGTTGGGGGCTACACCTTC.

This rearrangement joins TRBV5-4 to TRBJ1-1, with D unresolved. Germline assignment: CDR1 SGHNT and CDR2 YYREEE (reference sequence). Trimming cost V 0 bases and J 4 bases, with 13 bases left between them. The CDR3 length is 15 residues. The CDR3 nucleotides read TGTGCCAGCAGCTTGGAGGCAGGAGGGAGCACTGAAGCTTTCTTT. This sequence encodes CASSLEAGGSTEAFF.

The J gene is TRBJ1-5, the V gene TRBV19, with D possibly being TRBD1 (6 bases). V lost 6 bases to trimming and J lost 0 bases, with 12 bases between them. CDR1 and CDR2 (germline): LNHDA, SQIVND (reference sequence). This CDR3 region has 15 residues. The CDR3 region is CASRGGQLSNQPQHF. The CDR3 DNA reads as TGTGCCAGTAGAGGGGGACAACTTAGCAATCAGCCCCAGCATTTT. The complete variable domain, with remaining parts taken from reference TRBV19 and TRBJ1-5, reads DGGITQSPKYLFRKEGQNVTLSCEQNLNHDAMYWYRQDPGQGLRLIYYSQIVNDFQKGDIAEGYSVSREKKESFPLTVTSAQKNPTAFYLCASRGGQLSNQPQHFGDGTRLSIL.

The chain is built from TRBV23-1 and TRBJ1-6, with a tentative D call TRBD1 (5 bases). TRBV23-1 is known as an ORF, though its function is uncertain. V lost 6 bases, J lost 1 base, and 19 bases lay in between. The length of the CDR3 is 18 residues. The CDR3 sequence: CASRPAGPLRSYNSPLHF. CDR3 in DNA: TGCGCCAGCAGGCCAGCAGGGCCGCTTAGGTCCTATAATTCACCCCTCCACTTT.

The CDR3 DNA sequence: TGCAGCGTTGAGGGGGGATTCAGGGTTCCTGAAGCTTTCTTT. It specifies CSVEGGFRVPEAFF. The chain employs TRBV29-1 and TRBJ1-1; the D gene is possibly TRBD1 (5 bases). CDR3 length: 14 residues. Per the germline V gene, CDR1 is SQVTM and CDR2 is ANQGSEA. Trimming pared 3 bases from V and 6 bases from J, leaving 17 bases between.

This clone was counted once. V is TRBV6-1 and J is TRBJ1-6; 8 bases are a match to TRBD1. The V and J ends lost 5 bases and 10 bases, in that order; junction bases with no gene match: 10. Germline loops: CDR1 MNHNS, CDR2 SASEGT. The CDR3 loop spans 15 amino acids. As DNA, the CDR3 is TGTGCCAGCAGTAACCGGGACAGGCGCAACTCACCCCTCCACTTT. This sequence encodes CASSNRDRRNSPLHF.

The chain links TRBV7-8 to TRBJ2-5; 12 bases agree with TRBD2. This CDR3 spans 13 amino acids. The J segment lost 14 bases and the V segment lost 3 bases, leaving 7 bases of the junction unmatched. Germline CDR1 and CDR2: SGHVS and FQNEAQ. CDR3 nucleotides: TGTGCCAGCAGCTTCCGACTAGCGGGAGACCCCTACTTC. Translation: CASSFRLAGDPYF.

The gene calls are TRBV18 and TRBJ1-1, with no clear D. Germline lookup yields CDR1 KGHSH and CDR2 LQKENI. The CDR3 has 13 amino acids. V was clipped by 3 bases and J by 7 bases, with 12 bases between them. As DNA, the CDR3 is TGTGCCAGCTCACCTAGAGGGCGTGGTGAAGCTTTCTTT. Its translation is CASSPRGRGEAFF.

This chain uses TRBV18 with TRBJ2-7, with unresolved D. This CDR3 is 13 amino acids long. Trimming left V 1 base short and J 5 bases short, with 9 bases between. Germline V CDR1 and CDR2: KGHSH, LQKENI. The CDR3 DNA reads as TGTGCCAGCTCACCACTGCCTTTAGACGAGCAGTACTTC. It codes for CASSPLPLDEQYF.

This chain links TRBV15 with TRBJ1-6; D ambiguous. Deletions cut 4 bases from V and 8 bases from J, with 6 bases between. In germline, CDR1 is LNHNV, CDR2 YYDKDF (reference sequence). This CDR3 region has 12 residues. As DNA, the CDR3 is TGTGCCACCAGCACCAGCGATTCACCCCTCCACTTT. The encoded protein is CATSTSDSPLHF.

V gene TRBV7-6 combines with J gene TRBJ2-2, with D tentatively TRBD2 (5 bases). V gave up 4 bases and J gave up 5 bases, with 17 bases separating them. CDR1 SGHVS and CDR2 FNYEAQ come from the germline V gene. This CDR3 contains 16 residues. In nucleotides, the CDR3 is TGTGCCAGCAGCTCGAGTCCTAGCAGTCGGACCGGGGAGCTGTTTTTT. Amino acid sequence: CASSSSPSSRTGELFF.

J is TRBJ1-1 and V is TRBV9; D is ambiguous. The CDR3 consists of 14 residues. Germline V lookup: CDR1 SGDLS, CDR2 YYNGEE. V was trimmed by 3 bases and J by 0 bases, leaving 9 bases between them. The CDR3 DNA is TGTGCCAGCAGCGACGAGGGTATGAACACTGAAGCTTTCTTT. Translated, it gives CASSDEGMNTEAFF.

The chain employs TRBV28 and TRBJ2-7; perhaps TRBD1 as D (6 bases). Trimming shortened V by 2 bases and J by 1 base, and 15 bases separated the two germline ends. The CDR3 runs 16 residues. Per germline, CDR1 MDHEN and CDR2 SYDVKM. The DNA for the CDR3 is TGTGCCAGCAGTTTAGGGTACAGGGCCCTTTCCTACGAGCAGTACTTC. Translation: CASSLGYRALSYEQYF.

The rearrangement links TRBV5-6 to TRBJ1-2; D is undetermined. Germline V gene data show CDR1 as SGHDT and CDR2 as YYEEEE. The CDR3 has 14 amino acids. Trimming shortened V by 4 bases and J by 4 bases, and 14 bases separated the two germline ends. CDR3 sequence reads: CASSPRGVTYGYTF. DNA of the CDR3: TGTGCCAGCAGCCCCAGAGGTGTAACCTATGGCTACACCTTC.